This T cell receptor beta chain was sequenced during a study of shared clonotypes between healthy human individuals. The overall study: Each donor's CD8 memory used one plate, CD8 naive two, each CD4 subset three.

The germline V gene encodes CDR1 SGHRS and CDR2 YFSETQ. The CDR3 runs 16 residues. Trimming removed 0 bases at V and 8 bases at J, with 18 bases between. Regarding this clone: Its antigen is not known.

Findings and caveats of the study: Clonotypes shared by all four donors outscored non-shared clonotypes in generation probability.

Data came from immunoSEQ multiplex PCR; TCRdb stores just in-frame clones and leaves some out. Altogether over a million clones are present, approximately 80% being singletons, with the ten largest covering 0.4% to 0.55%. This receptor was identified in a man between 18 and 35 years old in good health. Some clones in this sample may be carry-over from other donors' samples. The chain links TRBV5-1 to TRBJ2-1, with a tentative D call TRBD2 (5 bases). What was sequenced was memory CD4+ T cells from PBMCs. Subset noted: CD45RA-negative fraction. CDR3 protein: CASSLGWSDEGDEQFF. The CDR3 DNA follows: TGCGCCAGCAGCTTGGGGTGGAGTGATGAGGGCGATGAGCAGTTCTTC.